The sequence of this T cell receptor beta chain was determined in a study of CD8+CD57+ T cells in acquired aplastic anemia. Study at large: DNA recovered from sorted CD4+ and CD8+ cells had a mean of around 3.2 ug.

This clonotype is a singleton in its sample. Its target is not known. Patients included in sequencing had previously demonstrated CD8+CD57+ cell expansion by flow cytometry. In all patients, the disease was severe acquired aplastic anemia. Using genomic DNA as the template, TCR beta VDJ and CDR3 profiling was carried out. TCRdb used MiXCR to reprocess the reads, holding one entry per CDR3 protein. The sample has 95,000 to 150,000 distinct CDR3 sequences, about 43% seen once. The CDR3 spans 13 residues. Trimming removed 2 bases from V and 3 bases from J; junction bases left unmatched: 0. The V gene's germline CDR1 is ENHRY and CDR2 SYGVKD. The study's findings and limits: Patients and controls turned out to have twenty-nine CD8+ CDR3 sequences in common. Patients and controls had CD8+ Simpson's diversity values that were not significantly distinct.

This clonotype originated in a human donor with aplastic anemia. The sequencing sample was made of sorted CD4+, CD8+, or CD8+CD57+ T cells (not recorded which) from PBMCs. The chain combines TRBV10-3 with TRBJ2-7, with 8 bases fitting TRBD2. CDR3 residues: CAISELAGYEQYF. The CDR3 DNA follows: TGTGCCATCAGTGAGCTAGCGGGCTACGAGCAGTACTTC.